Detailed here is one T cell receptor beta chain. From germline, CDR1 is SNHLY and CDR2 FYNNEI. The CDR3 has 15 residues. J was trimmed by 4 bases and V by 5 bases; bases with no gene match: 5. These data belong to a study of cytomegalovirus exposure and HLA in healthy donors. The PCR made use of 60 Vbeta and 13 Jbeta primers. The data were produced by immunoSEQ multiplex PCR, yet TCRdb's version contains in-frame clones alone and is incomplete. This sample contains over 90,000 clones. The V gene is TRBV2, the J gene TRBJ1-3, with 10 bases that match TRBD1. This TCR was recovered from a man between 35 and 55 years old in good health and CMV-seronegative. The sequenced sample consisted of PBMCs. CDR3 nucleotides: TGTGCCAGCAGTCGGGACAGGGGTGAAGGAAACACCATATATTTT. It is translated as CASSRDRGEGNTIYF. Filled out from reference TRBV2 and TRBJ1-3, the complete variable domain reads EPEVTQTPSHQVTQMGQEVILRCVPISNHLYFYWYRQILGQKVEFLVSFYNNEISEKSEIFDDQFSVERPDGSNFTLKIRSTKLEDSAMYFCASSRDRGEGNTIYFGEGSWLTVV.